This T cell receptor beta chain is from a study of blood T cell repertoires in COVID-19. About the research overall: Some COVID-19 samples were acute and others convalescent; all came from the United States, Italy and Spain. The cDNA or gDNA used as material had been derived from T cells, B-cell-depleted T cells, or PBMCs.

As originally analysed: Researchers report that nucleated cell counts were estimated from reference gene primer amplification. Repertoires were generated with immunoSEQ multiplex PCR, while TCRdb's copy carries only in-frame clones and drops some. D and trimming were read from the DNA, whereas the V and J calls and clone size are those reported in that table. The sample yields around 210,000 clones, approximately 87% seen once. This CDR3 is 14 amino acids long. V lost 6 bases and J 1 base, leaving 12 bases between the germline ends. Germline CDR1 reads LGHNA; CDR2 reads YSLEER. The TCR was taken from a woman in her 70s with acute or convalescent COVID-19. V gene TRBV4-3 combines with J gene TRBJ1-1; D not certain. Input material: peripheral blood. CDR3 loop: CASRRAWGNTEAFF. CDR3 DNA sequence: TGCGCCAGCAGGCGGGCCTGGGGGAACACTGAAGCTTTCTTT.